The present entry profiles one T cell receptor (beta chain) with its context. Its antigen remains unknown. This specimen belongs to a study of T-cell memory formation after mild COVID-19. Broader study findings: Contracting CD4+ clones lay largely in CM and EM, with CD8+ ones residing in EMRA.

The length of the CDR3 is 17 residues. J lost 6 bases, V lost 5 bases, and 16 bases had no gene match. From the 5' RACE reads, TCRdb called clonotypes with MiXCR, one entry per CDR3 protein. The sample consists of roughly 110,000 distinct CDR3 sequences, approximately 15% of them appearing once. The clonotype originates from a man between 18 and 29 years old who had mild COVID-19 (a few samples of this study predate the infection). Cell type and time point are not known. Sample: PBMCs or a T cell subset sorted from them (not recorded which). The rearrangement links TRBV12-3 or TRBV12-4 to TRBJ1-1, with TRBD1 matching 9 bases. CDR3 residues: CASSHQQGAEGIAEAFF. The CDR3 coding sequence is TGTGCCAGCAGTCACCAACAGGGGGCAGAGGGGATCGCTGAAGCTTTCTTT.